The rows below give T cell receptor beta chains drawn from one sample of a study of breast tumors, draining lymph nodes, adjacent tissues. TCRdb analysed the multiplex PCR reads with MiXCR anew, one entry per CDR3 protein. The table lists 20,000 to 25,000 distinct CDR3 sequences, 50% of them singletons, with roughly 8% in the top ten. The sequenced sample consisted of breast tumor tissue. These receptor sequences come from a female donor with breast cancer. Some clones in this sample may be carry-over from other donors' samples. Both conserved end residues are part of each CDR3. The D gene is left open where the match is weak. Rows may omit the clone size; those that give it use once, few, many or a size class.

CDR3 protein | CDR3 DNA | clone size | J gene | D gene | V gene
CASSGTSGSRGEQFF | TGCGCCAGCAGTGGGACTAGCGGGAGTAGGGGTGAGCAGTTCTTC | few | TRBJ2-1 | TRBD2 | TRBV10-1
CASSLAGGRVGTQYF | TGTGCCAGCAGCTTAGCGGGGGGCCGTGTGGGTACGCAGTATTTT | many | TRBJ2-3 | NA | TRBV11-2
CASRAGRTHTQYF | TGTGCCAGCAGGGCGGGTAGAACACATACGCAGTATTTT | NA | TRBJ2-3 | NA | TRBV7-6
CASRRGQSNTEAFF | TGTGCCAGCAGGCGGGGACAGTCGAACACTGAAGCTTTCTTT | many | TRBJ1-1 | TRBD1 | TRBV6-2/TRBV6-3
CASTIAGRLGEKLFF | TGTGCCAGCACCATTGCAGGGAGGTTGGGTGAAAAACTGTTTTTT | many | TRBJ1-4 | NA | TRBV7-9
CATSDPSVSYEQYF | TGTGCCACCAGTGATCCTAGCGTTTCCTACGAGCAGTACTTC | NA | TRBJ2-7 | NA | TRBV24-1
CASRPGTDTQYF | TGTGCCAGCAGACCAGGGACAGATACGCAGTATTTT | NA | TRBJ2-3 | NA | TRBV7-9
CASSPRGTGPTDTQYF | TGTGCCAGCAGCCCTCGAGGAACTGGCCCCACAGATACGCAGTATTTT | medium-sized | TRBJ2-3 | NA | TRBV9
CASSRSGNTIYF | TGTGCCAGCAGTCGGTCTGGAAACACCATATATTTT | many | TRBJ1-3 | NA | TRBV12-3/TRBV12-4
CASSSFHGGTGELLF | TGTGCCAGCAGCTCCTTCCATGGAGGCACCGGGGAGCTGCTTTTT | NA | TRBJ2-2 | NA | TRBV7-2
CASSISTGGALTSGYEQYF | TGTGCCAGTAGTATATCGACAGGGGGCGCCCTGACTAGCGGCTACGAGCAGTACTTC | many | TRBJ2-7 | NA | TRBV19
CASSLVTGLFTDTQYF | TGTGCCAGCAGCTTGGTGACGGGACTGTTCACAGATACGCAGTATTTT | many | TRBJ2-3 | NA | TRBV5-6
CSVEDGTGGGKTQDF | TGCAGCGTTGAAGATGGGACAGGGGGGGGAAAAACGCAGGATTTT | once | TRBJ2-3 | TRBD1 | TRBV29-1
CSAREASGSEADTQYF | TGCAGTGCTAGAGAGGCTAGCGGGAGTGAGGCAGATACGCAGTATTTT | NA | TRBJ2-3 | TRBD2 | TRBV20-1
CARPGQVVSRELFF | TGTGCCAGGCCGGGACAAGTCGTTTCCAGGGAGCTGTTTTTT | NA | TRBJ2-2 | NA | TRBV19
CASSFGTSKNEQFF | TGTGCCAGCAGCTTCGGGACTAGTAAAAATGAGCAGTTCTTC | NA | TRBJ2-1 | TRBD2 | TRBV5-6
CSASATSNQPQHF | TGCAGTGCTAGTGCCACTAGCAATCAGCCCCAGCATTTT | NA | TRBJ1-5 | NA | TRBV20-1
CSAGTSGSDEQFF | TGCAGTGCTGGGACTAGCGGGAGCGATGAGCAGTTCTTC | NA | TRBJ2-1 | TRBD2 | TRBV20-1
CASSLTGAETQYF | TGTGCCAGCAGCCTGACAGGGGCTGAGACCCAGTACTTC | NA | TRBJ2-5 | TRBD1 | TRBV7-2
CAWSPLTGRQPQHF | TGTGCCTGGAGTCCCCTAACAGGGCGTCAGCCCCAGCATTTT | few | TRBJ1-5 | NA | TRBV30
CASSLARGGENTIYF | TGTGCCAGCAGCCTAGCGCGGGGGGGTGAAAACACCATATATTTT | NA | TRBJ1-3 | NA | TRBV4-2
CSCLKDRGSEQYF | TGCAGCTGCCTCAAGGACAGGGGATCCGAGCAGTACTTC | many | TRBJ2-7 | TRBD1 | TRBV29-1
CASSGGGGDEKLFF | TGCGCCAGCAGCGGTGGGGGCGGGGATGAAAAACTGTTTTTT | NA | TRBJ1-4 | NA | TRBV5-1
CASSLSGEVFF | TGTGCCAGCAGTCTAAGCGGGGAAGTGTTTTTT | once | TRBJ1-4 | NA | TRBV6-5
CASRRDANTGELFF | TGTGCCAGCAGACGGGACGCGAACACCGGGGAGCTGTTTTTT | many | TRBJ2-2 | NA | TRBV6-2/TRBV6-3
CSAGGRDRPGEQYF | TGCAGTGCGGGGGGAAGGGACAGACCGGGCGAGCAGTACTTC | medium-sized | TRBJ2-7 | NA | TRBV20-1
CASSYSAGGLCNEQFF | TGTGCCAGCAGTTACTCAGCGGGAGGGCTATGCAATGAGCAGTTCTTC | NA | TRBJ2-1 | TRBD2 | TRBV6-4
CASRCAGLAGYEQYF | TGCGCCAGCAGATGCGCTGGACTAGCGGGGTACGAGCAGTACTTC | NA | TRBJ2-7 | NA | TRBV3-2
CSAPGLAGGVDRDTQYF | TGCAGCGCCCCGGGACTAGCGGGAGGTGTGGATCGAGATACGCAGTATTTT | NA | TRBJ2-3 | TRBD2 | TRBV20-1
CASSLGTSSYNEQFF | TGTGCCAGCAGCTTGGGGACTAGTTCCTACAATGAGCAGTTCTTC | NA | TRBJ2-1 | TRBD2 | TRBV5-5
CASSLEGARFEGYTF | TGTGCCAGCAGCTTGGAGGGGGCGAGGTTTGAGGGCTACACCTTC | many | TRBJ1-2 | TRBD1 | TRBV7-9
CASSVMASGRFTGELFF | TGCGCCAGCAGTGTGATGGCTAGCGGGAGGTTCACCGGGGAGCTGTTTTTT | NA | TRBJ2-2 | TRBD2 | TRBV6-1
CASSARELTGGRAGELFF | TGTGCCAGCAGTGCTAGAGAGCTCACAGGGGGCCGAGCCGGGGAGCTGTTTTTT | NA | TRBJ2-2 | TRBD1 | TRBV25-1
CSVSTSGSGNEQFF | TGCAGCGTTTCGACTAGCGGGAGCGGCAATGAGCAGTTCTTC | NA | TRBJ2-1 | TRBD2 | TRBV29-1
CATSVSGTGELFF | TGTGCCACCAGTGTTAGCGGTACCGGGGAGCTGTTTTTT | NA | TRBJ2-2 | NA | TRBV24-1
CASSPAVRSTDTQYF | TGTGCCAGCAGCCCGGCGGTGAGGTCCACAGATACGCAGTATTTT | once | TRBJ2-3 | NA | TRBV7-2
CASSLNSQGPGNTIYF | TGTGCCAGCAGCCTAAACTCACAGGGACCTGGAAACACCATATATTTT | many | TRBJ1-3 | NA | TRBV11-3
CASSRDRASSYEQYF | TGTGCCAGCAGCCGGGACAGGGCATCTTCCTACGAGCAGTACTTC | many | TRBJ2-7 | TRBD1 | TRBV6-5
CASSDNRGLGYGYTF | TGTGCCAGCAGCGACAACAGGGGTCTAGGGTATGGCTACACCTTC | NA | TRBJ1-2 | TRBD1 | TRBV7-9
CASSPGTYGYTF | TGCGCCAGCAGCCCCGGGACTTATGGCTACACCTTC | medium-sized | TRBJ1-2 | NA | TRBV5-1
CASSVTGQNSPLHF | TGTGCCAGCAGCGTGACAGGGCAGAATTCACCCCTCCACTTT | NA | TRBJ1-6 | TRBD1 | TRBV7-9
CASRLIYGGNEQFF | TGTGCCAGCAGACTAATATACGGAGGAAATGAGCAGTTCTTC | many | TRBJ2-1 | NA | TRBV6-5
CASSLGSSGGSTDTQYF | TGTGCCAGCAGCTTAGGTTCCAGCGGGGGAAGCACAGATACGCAGTATTTT | medium-sized | TRBJ2-3 | TRBD2 | TRBV7-9
CATRPSGRRTGNTIYF | TGCGCCACCCGTCCTAGCGGGAGGAGAACTGGAAACACCATATATTTT | NA | TRBJ1-3 | NA | TRBV10-1
CASSRRDRVNSPLHF | TGTGCCAGCAGCCGGCGGGACAGGGTCAATTCACCCCTCCACTTT | medium-sized | TRBJ1-6 | TRBD1 | TRBV14
CASSFYSSRDTQYF | TGTGCCAGCAGCTTTTACTCATCGAGGGATACGCAGTATTTT | many | TRBJ2-3 | NA | TRBV5-6
CASTRGQGETYEQYF | TGTGCCAGCACCAGAGGGCAGGGGGAGACCTACGAGCAGTACTTC | many | TRBJ2-7 | TRBD1 | TRBV14
CASGQHFKQGVETQYF | TGTGCCAGCGGCCAGCATTTTAAACAGGGAGTAGAGACCCAGTACTTC | few | TRBJ2-5 | NA | TRBV3-1
CASSQTGTGELFF | TGCGCCAGCAGCCAAACCGGGACAGGGGAGCTGTTTTTT | NA | TRBJ2-2 | NA | TRBV4-3
CSAISGRSHEQYF | TGCAGTGCGATTAGCGGGAGAAGCCACGAGCAGTACTTC | NA | TRBJ2-7 | TRBD2 | TRBV20-1
CASSLGLAGGPSGTQYF | TGTGCCAGCAGCTTGGGACTAGCGGGTGGCCCCTCGGGGACCCAGTACTTC | many | TRBJ2-5 | TRBD2 | TRBV7-2
CASSLGGVSSYNEQFF | TGTGCCAGCAGCTTAGGGGGGGTAAGCTCCTACAATGAGCAGTTCTTC | many | TRBJ2-1 | NA | TRBV7-8
CSARGDSTYEQYF | TGCAGTGCTAGAGGTGACAGTACCTACGAGCAGTACTTC | NA | TRBJ2-7 | NA | TRBV20-1
CSARGTATNEKLFF | TGCAGTGCTAGAGGGACAGCAACTAATGAAAAACTGTTTTTT | few | TRBJ1-4 | NA | TRBV20-1
CASNLLLNTEAFF | TGTGCCAGCAACCTACTCCTAAACACTGAAGCTTTCTTT | many | TRBJ1-1 | NA | TRBV2
CASGLFPTREAFF | TGTGCTAGTGGTTTGTTCCCGACACGTGAAGCTTTCTTT | many | TRBJ1-1 | NA | TRBV12-5
CSARDSASGGSSYEQYF | TGCAGTGCTAGAGATTCGGCTAGCGGGGGCAGCTCCTACGAGCAGTACTTC | once | TRBJ2-7 | TRBD2 | TRBV20-1
CASSPPRFF | TGTGCCAGCAGCCCGCCGCGGTTCTTC | once | TRBJ2-1 | NA | TRBV7-3
CAISEPTGAGREQYF | TGTGCCATCAGTGAACCGACAGGGGCGGGTAGAGAGCAGTACTTC | medium-sized | TRBJ2-7 | TRBD1 | TRBV10-3